The clone carrying this TCR beta chain was seen a few times. Its matching antigen is unknown. The data belong to a study of T cells in Graves' hyperthyroidism and ophthalmopathy. Study outcomes and limitations: Clonotypes that were expanded in thyroid above 0.001 mostly appeared in blood too.

This CDR3 comprises 14 residues. V dropped 7 bases and J dropped 5; count of bases not matched to a gene: 4. Each person with ophthalmopathy scored at least 3 on the Clinical Activity Score, reached NOSPECS grade 4 or higher, and had been ill under 3 months. Orbital computed tomography, thyroid ultrasound, serum thyroxine and TRAb, and clinical symptoms together informed the diagnoses. Amplified TCR beta CDR3 regions came from RNA transcripts. The HTBI primer set served for first-round RT-PCR of the TCR CDR3. TCRdb called the multiplex PCR reads again in MiXCR, with one record for every CDR3 protein. The sample shows 250,000 to 300,000 distinct CDR3 sequences, 15% to 20% of them seen only once.

This clonotype was sampled from a man in his forties or fifties with Graves' ophthalmopathy. Sequences were obtained from blood. The rearrangement links TRBV12-3 or TRBV12-4 to TRBJ2-1; 11 nucleotides align to TRBD1. The CDR3 region is CASKGTGGNNEQFF. As DNA, the CDR3 is TGTGCCAGCAAGGGGACAGGGGGGAACAATGAGCAGTTCTTC.